This is a list of T cell receptor beta chains from one sample in a study of CD4 T cells in relation to SARS-CoV-2 and coronaviruses. TCRdb's table, derived via immunoSEQ multiplex PCR, lists solely in-frame clones and lacks some. The table includes 8,500 to 13,000 clones, around 87% detected once. The material sequenced was naive CD4+ T cells from PBMCs. These receptors all stem from an adult with COVID-19. CDR3s include the opening cysteine and the closing phenylalanine or tryptophan. Fields, in order: V gene, clone size, CDR3 protein. Not all rows give a size; the values are once, few, many and, for expanded clones, a class.

V gene: TRBV28
clone size: .
CDR3 protein: CASSLTQVYEQYF

V gene: TRBV19
clone size: .
CDR3 protein: CASSIGTPRTTQYF

V gene: TRBV6-2/TRBV6-3
clone size: few
CDR3 protein: CASSYGGGGTEAFF

V gene: TRBV4-2
clone size: .
CDR3 protein: CASSQELGTPQPQHF

V gene: TRBV5-1
clone size: .
CDR3 protein: CASSAFVAGNAYEQYF

V gene: TRBV9
clone size: .
CDR3 protein: CASSVAGGPGELFF

V gene: TRBV11-2
clone size: .
CDR3 protein: CASRERSNDGYTF

V gene: TRBV10-1
clone size: .
CDR3 protein: CASSESGHDTGELFF

V gene: TRBV3-1/TRBV3-2
clone size: .
CDR3 protein: CASSQDRTGGNSPLHF

V gene: TRBV10-3
clone size: .
CDR3 protein: CAISPVAGTYEQYF

V gene: TRBV19
clone size: .
CDR3 protein: CASSIERNNEQFF

V gene: TRBV5-1
clone size: once
CDR3 protein: CASSLAGASSTDTQYF

V gene: TRBV12-3/TRBV12-4
clone size: .
CDR3 protein: CASSFRHPYEQYF

V gene: TRBV6-5
clone size: .
CDR3 protein: CASDHGWETQYF

V gene: TRBV6-5
clone size: .
CDR3 protein: CASSYSPLANYGYTF

V gene: TRBV30
clone size: .
CDR3 protein: CAWSGGGEGQPQHF

V gene: TRBV11-2
clone size: .
CDR3 protein: CASSFTGTGNSPLHF

V gene: TRBV4-2
clone size: .
CDR3 protein: CASSQDPPGGDEKLFF

V gene: TRBV6-4
clone size: .
CDR3 protein: CASRETGNSYNEQFF

V gene: TRBV9
clone size: .
CDR3 protein: CASSVGTGGIIETQYF

V gene: TRBV30
clone size: .
CDR3 protein: CAWSYDSKPGNTIYF

V gene: TRBV6-2/TRBV6-3
clone size: .
CDR3 protein: CASSYGGYSNQPQHF

V gene: TRBV5-1
clone size: .
CDR3 protein: CASSLGTYQETQYF

V gene: TRBV29-1
clone size: .
CDR3 protein: CSVVVGNTGELFF

V gene: TRBV30
clone size: .
CDR3 protein: CAWNQEGLNEQYF

V gene: TRBV11-2
clone size: once
CDR3 protein: CASSLRLAGDTDTQYF

V gene: TRBV5-4
clone size: .
CDR3 protein: CASSLGQWGVRETQYF

V gene: TRBV28
clone size: .
CDR3 protein: CASRRGQPQHF

V gene: TRBV30
clone size: .
CDR3 protein: CAWEPTDQETQYF

V gene: TRBV5-1
clone size: .
CDR3 protein: CASSSTGWNTEAFF

V gene: TRBV7-2
clone size: .
CDR3 protein: CASSLRGSAFANYGYTF

V gene: TRBV5-1
clone size: .
CDR3 protein: CASTDRDRGLSYNEQFF

V gene: TRBV19
clone size: .
CDR3 protein: CGGGMKETQYF

V gene: TRBV18
clone size: .
CDR3 protein: CASSPNQNNYGYTF

V gene: TRBV10-3
clone size: .
CDR3 protein: CAISDPPGAGENYGYTF

V gene: TRBV11-2
clone size: .
CDR3 protein: CASSLPSTNEKLFF

V gene: TRBV29-1
clone size: .
CDR3 protein: CSVGAGGWTEAFF

V gene: TRBV11-1
clone size: .
CDR3 protein: CASSRDGPNSYEQYF

V gene: TRBV15
clone size: .
CDR3 protein: CATSTGGRNTGELFF

V gene: TRBV19
clone size: .
CDR3 protein: CASSLAGAETQYF

V gene: TRBV6-5
clone size: .
CDR3 protein: CASSYLPGQVSSPLHF

V gene: TRBV5-1
clone size: .
CDR3 protein: CASSEQGTGSTEAFF

V gene: TRBV9
clone size: few
CDR3 protein: CASSVEIGYGYTF

V gene: TRBV25-1
clone size: .
CDR3 protein: CASRGLFNEQFF

V gene: TRBV11-2
clone size: .
CDR3 protein: CASSPRTGPTYEQYF

V gene: TRBV3-1/TRBV3-2
clone size: .
CDR3 protein: CASSQEGSGGAFEQFF